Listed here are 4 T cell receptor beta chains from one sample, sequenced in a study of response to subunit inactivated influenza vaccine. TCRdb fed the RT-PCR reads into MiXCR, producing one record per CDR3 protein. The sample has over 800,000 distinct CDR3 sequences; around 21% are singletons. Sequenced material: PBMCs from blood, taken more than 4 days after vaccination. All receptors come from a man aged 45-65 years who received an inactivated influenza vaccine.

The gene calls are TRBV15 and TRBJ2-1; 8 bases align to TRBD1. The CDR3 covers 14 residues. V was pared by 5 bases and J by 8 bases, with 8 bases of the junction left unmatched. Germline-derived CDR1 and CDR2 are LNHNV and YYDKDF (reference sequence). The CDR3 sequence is CATSFRTGPDEQFF. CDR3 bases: TGTGCCACCAGCTTTAGGACAGGGCCCGATGAGCAGTTCTTC.

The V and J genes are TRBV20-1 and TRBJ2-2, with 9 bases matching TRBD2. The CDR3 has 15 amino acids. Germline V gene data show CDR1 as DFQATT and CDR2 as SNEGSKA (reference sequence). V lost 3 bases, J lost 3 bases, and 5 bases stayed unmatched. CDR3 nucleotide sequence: TGCAGTGCTAGTTTGCGGGGGGGAGACACCGGGGAGCTGTTTTTT. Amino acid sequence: CSASLRGGDTGELFF.

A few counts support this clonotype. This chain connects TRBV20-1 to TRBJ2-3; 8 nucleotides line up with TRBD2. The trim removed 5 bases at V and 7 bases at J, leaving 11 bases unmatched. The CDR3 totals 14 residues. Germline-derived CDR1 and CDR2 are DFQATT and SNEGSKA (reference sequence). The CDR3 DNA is TGCAGTGCTCCAATAGCGGGGCAAGCATATACGCAGTATTTT. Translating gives CSAPIAGQAYTQYF.

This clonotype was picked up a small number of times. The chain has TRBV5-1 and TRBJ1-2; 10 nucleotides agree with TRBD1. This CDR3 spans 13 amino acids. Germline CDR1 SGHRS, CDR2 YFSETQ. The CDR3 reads CGSKGQGLDGYTF. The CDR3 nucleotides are TGCGGGAGCAAGGGACAGGGGTTGGATGGCTACACCTTC.